This T cell receptor beta chain came from a study of blood T cell repertoires in COVID-19. TCRdb keeps only in-frame clones here, not all; method: immunoSEQ multiplex PCR. The sample has about 400,000 clones, approximately 86% seen once. Sequenced material: PBMCs or T cells enriched from blood (not recorded which). This receptor was identified in a woman aged 40 to 50 with acute COVID-19.

CDR3 loop: CAIIGQGDTEAFF. For the CDR3, the DNA is TGTGCCATCATTGGACAGGGTGACACTGAAGCTTTCTTT. This chain joins TRBV10-3 and TRBJ1-1; 8 positions match TRBD1. J lost 3 bases, V lost 7 bases, and 4 bases had no gene match. The CDR3 is made up of 13 amino acids. Germline V gene data show CDR1 as ENHRY and CDR2 as SYGVKD.